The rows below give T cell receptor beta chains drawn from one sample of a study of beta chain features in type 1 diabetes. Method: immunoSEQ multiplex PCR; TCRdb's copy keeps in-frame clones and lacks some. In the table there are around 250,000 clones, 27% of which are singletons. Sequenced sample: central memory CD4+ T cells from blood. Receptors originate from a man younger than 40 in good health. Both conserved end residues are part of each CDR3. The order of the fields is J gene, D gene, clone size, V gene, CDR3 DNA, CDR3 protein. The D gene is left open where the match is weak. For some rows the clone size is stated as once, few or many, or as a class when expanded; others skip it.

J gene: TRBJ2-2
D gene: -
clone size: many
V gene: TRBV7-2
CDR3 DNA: TGTGCCAGCAGCTTAGCTCCTCGGGGCGGGGAGCTGTTTTTT
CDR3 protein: CASSLAPRGGELFF

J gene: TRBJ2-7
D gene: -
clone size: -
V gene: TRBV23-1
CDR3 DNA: TGCGCCAGCAGTCAGGTTCGGGGGGCGACCTACGAGCAGTACTTC
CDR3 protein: CASSQVRGATYEQYF

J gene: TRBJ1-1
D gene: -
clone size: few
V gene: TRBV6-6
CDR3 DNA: TGTGCCAGCAGTCAGCTCGGGACTGAAGCTTTCTTT
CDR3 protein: CASSQLGTEAFF

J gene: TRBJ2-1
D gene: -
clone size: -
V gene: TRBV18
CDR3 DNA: TGTGCCAGCTCACTCCGAGAGGATGAGCAGTTCTTC
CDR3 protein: CASSLREDEQFF

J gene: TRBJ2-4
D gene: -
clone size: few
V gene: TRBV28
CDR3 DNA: TGTGCCAGCAGTTTATCAGGAGGGGGTGACATTCAGTACTTC
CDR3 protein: CASSLSGGGDIQYF

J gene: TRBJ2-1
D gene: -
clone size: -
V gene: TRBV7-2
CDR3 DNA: TGTGCCAGCAGCGAAGACGTGGCGACGGGTAATGAGCAGTTCTTC
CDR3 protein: CASSEDVATGNEQFF

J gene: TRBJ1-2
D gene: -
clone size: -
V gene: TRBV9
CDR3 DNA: TGTGCCAGCAGCGTAGACCAGGGGCCTTTCTATGGCTACACCTTC
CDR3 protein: CASSVDQGPFYGYTF

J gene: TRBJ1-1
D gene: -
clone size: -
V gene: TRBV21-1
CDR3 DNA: TGTGCCAGCAGCGCCCCCAGGGGAATGAACACTGAAGCTTTCTTT
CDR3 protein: CASSAPRGMNTEAFF

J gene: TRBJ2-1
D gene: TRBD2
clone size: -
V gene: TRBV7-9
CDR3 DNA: TGTGCCAGCAGCCCCGGGACTAGCTGGGATGAGCAGTTCTTC
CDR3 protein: CASSPGTSWDEQFF

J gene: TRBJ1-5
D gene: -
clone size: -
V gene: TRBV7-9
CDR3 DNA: TGTGCCAGCAGCTACTCAGGGAGAGGCAATCAGCCCCAGCATTTT
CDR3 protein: CASSYSGRGNQPQHF

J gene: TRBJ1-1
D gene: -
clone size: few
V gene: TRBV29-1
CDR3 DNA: TGCAGCGTTGGCGAGGGGGGAAAGAACACTGAAGCTTTCTTT
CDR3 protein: CSVGEGGKNTEAFF

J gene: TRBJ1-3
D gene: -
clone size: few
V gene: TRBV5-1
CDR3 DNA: TGCGCCAGCAGCTTGGCACCGACAACCTCACCCGGAAACACCATATATTTT
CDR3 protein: CASSLAPTTSPGNTIYF

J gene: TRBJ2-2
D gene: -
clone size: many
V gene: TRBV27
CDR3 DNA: TGTGCCAGCAGTTTACGGGGGCCCGGCGGGGAGCTGTTTTTT
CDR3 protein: CASSLRGPGGELFF

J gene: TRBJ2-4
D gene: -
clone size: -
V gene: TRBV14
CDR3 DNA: TGTGCCAGCAGCCAAGGGCGGACGGTGGCCAAAAACATTCAGTACTTC
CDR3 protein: CASSQGRTVAKNIQYF

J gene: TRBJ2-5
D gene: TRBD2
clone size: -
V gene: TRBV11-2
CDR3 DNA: TGTGCCAGCAGCTTAGCGGGAGGGCCTGAGCAGACCCAGTACTTC
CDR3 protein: CASSLAGGPEQTQYF

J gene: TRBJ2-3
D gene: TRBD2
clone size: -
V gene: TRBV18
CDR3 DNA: TGTGCCAGCTCAAAACTAGCGGACACAGATACGCAGTATTTT
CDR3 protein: CASSKLADTDTQYF

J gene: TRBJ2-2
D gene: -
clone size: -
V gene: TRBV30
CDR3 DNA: TGTGCCTGGTCCGATGGAGTGAACACCGGGGAGCTGTTTTTT
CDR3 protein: CAWSDGVNTGELFF

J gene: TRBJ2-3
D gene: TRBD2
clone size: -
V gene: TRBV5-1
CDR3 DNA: TGCGCCAGCAGCCGCGGGGGGGCCACAGATACGCAGTATTTT
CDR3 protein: CASSRGGATDTQYF

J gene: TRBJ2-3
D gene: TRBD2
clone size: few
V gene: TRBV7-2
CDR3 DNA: TGTGCCAGCAGTTCTAGCGGCTTCACAGATACGCAGTATTTT
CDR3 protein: CASSSSGFTDTQYF

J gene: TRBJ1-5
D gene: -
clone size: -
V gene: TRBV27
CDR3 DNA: TGTGCCAGCAGTTCCTCGGGGGGGCTTCGCAATCAGCCCCAGCATTTT
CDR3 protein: CASSSSGGLRNQPQHF

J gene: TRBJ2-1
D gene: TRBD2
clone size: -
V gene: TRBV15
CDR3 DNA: TGTGCCACCAGCAGAGTACTACTAGCGGGAGAGAATGAGCAGTTCTTC
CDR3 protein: CATSRVLLAGENEQFF

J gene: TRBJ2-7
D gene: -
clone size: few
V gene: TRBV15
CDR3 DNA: TGTGCCACCAGCAGAGATCCGGGCTACGAGCAGTACTTC
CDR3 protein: CATSRDPGYEQYF

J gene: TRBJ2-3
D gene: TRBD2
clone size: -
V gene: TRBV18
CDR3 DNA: TGTGCCAGCTCACCTGTAGCGGGGGACGAAGATACGCAGTATTTT
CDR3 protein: CASSPVAGDEDTQYF

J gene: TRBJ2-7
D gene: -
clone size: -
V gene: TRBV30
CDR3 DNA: TGTGCCTGGAGTGTAAACTATCGGGACGAGCAGTACTTC
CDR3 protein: CAWSVNYRDEQYF

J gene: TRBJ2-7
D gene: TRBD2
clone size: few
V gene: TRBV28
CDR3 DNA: TGTGCCAGCAGTCCAGCCGGGACTAGCTTATCCGAGCAGTACTTC
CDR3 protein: CASSPAGTSLSEQYF

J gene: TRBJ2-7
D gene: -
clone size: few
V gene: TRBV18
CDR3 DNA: TGTGCCAGCTCACCACCCGGGACTCTGGAGCAGTACTTC
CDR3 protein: CASSPPGTLEQYF

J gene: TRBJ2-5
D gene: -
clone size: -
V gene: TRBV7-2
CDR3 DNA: TGTGCCAGCAGCGAAAGTTCTGGGTCGTCGGAGACCCAGTACTTC
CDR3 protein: CASSESSGSSETQYF

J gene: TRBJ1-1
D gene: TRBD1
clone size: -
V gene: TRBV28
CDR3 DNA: TGTGCCAGCAGTCCCCCTACCGGGACAGCGAACACTGAAGCTTTCTTT
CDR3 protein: CASSPPTGTANTEAFF

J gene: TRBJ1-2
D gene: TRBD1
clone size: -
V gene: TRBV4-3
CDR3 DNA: TGCGCCAGCAGCCAAGAAGAAAGGGGGCTTGGTGGCTACACCTTC
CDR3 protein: CASSQEERGLGGYTF